A single sample is the source of the 30 T cell receptor beta chains below, sequenced in a study of shared clonotypes between healthy human individuals. Clones were read by immunoSEQ multiplex PCR, and TCRdb kept only the in-frame ones, dropping some. This sample yields about 1.5 million clones, of which around 98% are seen a single time; around 0.47% belongs to the top ten. Sequencing was carried out using naive CD4+ T cells sorted from blood. Noted subset: CD45RA+ positively selected. These receptors were obtained from a man between 25 and 39 years old in good health.

The chain couples TRBV2 to TRBJ1-2, with 7 nucleotides matching TRBD1. CDR1 is SNHLY, CDR2 FYNNEI, per germline. V dropped 4 bases and J dropped 8; count of bases not matched to a gene: 10. The CDR3 runs 14 residues. CDR3: CASSVRQGSFGYTF. CDR3 DNA sequence: TGTGCCAGCAGTGTTAGACAGGGTAGTTTCGGCTACACCTTC.

The chain recombines TRBV28 with TRBJ1-2, with 7 bases matching TRBD1. The V segment lost 5 bases and the J segment 6 bases; nucleotides outside the gene matches: 6. This CDR3 comprises 13 residues. CDR1 and CDR2 (germline): MDHEN, SYDVKM. The CDR3 coding sequence is TGTGCCAGCAGTCAGGAGGGGGCGCATGGCTACACCTTC. Its protein product is CASSQEGAHGYTF.

On this clone: In the same sample, other DNA sequences code for this CDR3. DNA for the CDR3: TGTGCCAGCAGCTTTTCTGGCACAGATACGCAGTATTTT. Translating gives CASSFSGTDTQYF. V gene TRBV7-9 combines with J gene TRBJ2-3; D gene unclear. The germline CDR1 and CDR2 sequences are SEHNR and FQNEAQ (reference sequence). V shed 3 bases and J shed 1 base, with 5 bases lying between them. This CDR3 has 13 amino acids.

The V and J genes are TRBV19 and TRBJ2-7; 9 bases are shared with TRBD1. The CDR3 runs to 15 residues. Germline V gives CDR1 LNHDA, CDR2 SQIVND (reference sequence). Unmatched junction bases numbered 8, after V lost 6 bases and J lost 2 bases. CDR3 sequence reads: CASSYRGRGPYEQYF. The CDR3 region has the DNA TGTGCCAGTAGCTACAGGGGGCGCGGCCCCTACGAGCAGTACTTC.

The genes are TRBV4-3 and TRBJ1-3; D gene ambiguous. This CDR3 comprises 17 residues. Trimming cost V 2 bases and J 0 bases, with 14 bases left between them. The germline V gene encodes CDR1 LGHNA and CDR2 YSLEER. The CDR3 region has the DNA TGCGCCAGCAGCCAATTCTTTGACCCGAGCTCTGGAAACACCATATATTTT. It specifies CASSQFFDPSSGNTIYF.

The chain combines TRBV5-1 with TRBJ2-7, with 7 bases aligning to TRBD1. The CDR3 sequence is 15 residues long. Germline assignment: CDR1 SGHRS and CDR2 YFSETQ. Germline trimming cut 1 base from V and 2 bases from J; bases unmatched to any gene: 6. The CDR3 sequence is CASSLSSTGTYEQYF. As DNA, the CDR3 is TGCGCCAGCAGCTTGTCTTCGACAGGGACCTACGAGCAGTACTTC.

The chain has TRBV28 and TRBJ2-4; perhaps TRBD1 as D (5 bases). CDR1 is MDHEN and CDR2 is SYDVKM in the germline V gene. This CDR3 has 16 residues. Trimming left V 1 base short and J 5 bases short, with 15 bases between. The CDR3 is CASSLSGPARENIQYF. DNA of the CDR3: TGTGCCAGCAGTTTATCAGGGCCGGCAAGAGAAAACATTCAGTACTTC.

This rearrangement joins TRBV18 to TRBJ1-3; D ambiguous. Germline V gives CDR1 KGHSH, CDR2 LQKENI. The CDR3 totals 14 residues. The V and J ends lost 6 bases and 0 bases respectively, with 9 bases between them. The CDR3 region is CASSLLSSGNTIYF. CDR3 sequence (DNA): TGTGCCAGCTCGCTGTTAAGCTCTGGAAACACCATATATTTT. Looking up the rest from reference TRBV18 and TRBJ1-3 gives the full variable domain: NAGVMQNPRHLVRRRGQEARLRCSPMKGHSHVYWYRQLPEEGLKFMVYLQKENIIDESGMPKERFSAEFPKEGPSILRIQQVVRGDSAAYFCASSLLSSGNTIYFGEGSWLTVV.

The chain couples TRBV28 to TRBJ1-2; no clear D. V was clipped by 6 bases and J by 8 bases, with 13 bases between them. Germline-derived CDR1 and CDR2 are MDHEN and SYDVKM. This CDR3 has 12 amino acids. The CDR3 DNA sequence: TGTGCCAGCAGACTAAAAGGCTCGGGCTACACCTTC. This sequence encodes CASRLKGSGYTF.

This chain joins TRBV15 and TRBJ2-5, with TRBD2 identical over 14 bases. CDR1 is LNHNV and CDR2 is YYDKDF in the germline V gene (reference sequence). V was pared by 0 bases and J by 4 bases, with 7 bases of the junction left unmatched. This CDR3 comprises 18 residues. The CDR3 bases are TGTGCCACCAGCAGAGATCGGGGGACTAGCGGGAGTGGAGAGACCCAGTACTTC. As protein: CATSRDRGTSGSGETQYF.

This chain joins TRBV28 and TRBJ2-1; TRBD1 matches at 9 bases. CDR1 is MDHEN and CDR2 is SYDVKM in the germline V gene. The CDR3 runs to 15 residues. V lost 5 bases and J lost 8; bases outside the gene matches: 10. The CDR3 DNA sequence: TGTGCCAGCAGTCTCAACGGACAGGGGATTGATGAGCAGTTCTTC. Amino acid sequence: CASSLNGQGIDEQFF.

The genes are TRBV6-5 and TRBJ1-1; perhaps TRBD1 as D (5 bases). This CDR3 has 14 amino acids. V was cut by 5 bases and J by 2 bases, with 12 bases left in between. CDR1 is MNHEY and CDR2 is SVGAGI in the germline V gene. CDR3 bases: TGTGCCAGCAGTGATCGACAGAGAAACACTGAAGCTTTCTTT. Translation: CASSDRQRNTEAFF.

V usage is TRBV4-1 and J usage is TRBJ2-2; D might be TRBD2 (6 bases). The CDR3 loop spans 16 amino acids. In germline, CDR1 is MGHRA, CDR2 YSYEKL. Trimming removed 0 bases from V and 1 base from J, with 9 bases in between. CDR3 sequence: CASSQEGRGNTGELFF. The CDR3, as DNA: TGCGCCAGCAGCCAAGAAGGGCGGGGGAACACCGGGGAGCTGTTTTTT.

CDR3 sequence (DNA): TGTGCCAGCTCACAAAACCTAGCGGGAGTTGCTTACGAGCAGTACTTC. This gives the protein CASSQNLAGVAYEQYF. This chain uses TRBV18 with TRBJ2-7, with 10 bases that match TRBD2. Germline trimming cut 4 bases from V and 4 bases from J; bases unmatched to any gene: 10. CDR1 and CDR2 from the germline V gene are KGHSH and LQKENI. The CDR3 is 16 residues long.

CDR3 loop: CATRDSQETQYF. CDR3 coding DNA: TGTGCCACTAGGGACAGTCAAGAGACCCAGTACTTC. This sequence joins TRBV19 and TRBJ2-5, with 7 bases lining up with TRBD1. Germline CDR1 LNHDA, CDR2 SQIVND (reference sequence). The CDR3 consists of 12 residues. The J segment lost 2 bases and the V segment lost 10 bases, leaving 4 bases of the junction unmatched.

In the case of this clone: Within the sample, other DNA sequences also encode this same CDR3. The genes are TRBV28 and TRBJ1-1, with TRBD1 matching 7 bases. Per the germline V gene, CDR1 is MDHEN and CDR2 is SYDVKM. V dropped 2 bases and J dropped 1; count of bases not matched to a gene: 1. The CDR3 covers 14 residues. In DNA, the CDR3 is TGTGCCAGCAGTTTAGCAGGGGGGAACACTGAAGCTTTCTTT. Translation: CASSLAGGNTEAFF. The complete variable domain, with remaining parts taken from reference TRBV28 and TRBJ1-1, reads DVKVTQSSRYLVKRTGEKVFLECVQDMDHENMFWYRQDPGLGLRLIYFSYDVKMKEKGDIPEGYSVSREKKERFSLILESASTNQTSMYLCASSLAGGNTEAFFGQGTRLTVV.

In nucleotides, the CDR3 is TGTGCCAGCACGCTAAGTGAATCTGGAAACACCATATATTTT. Protein sequence: CASTLSESGNTIYF. The chain joins TRBV2 to TRBJ1-3; no clear D. Germline loops: CDR1 SNHLY, CDR2 FYNNEI. Trimming took off 7 bases at V and 1 base at J, with 11 bases between the two ends. The CDR3 covers 14 residues. Based on the CDR3 plus reference TRBV2 and TRBJ1-3, the full variable domain is EPEVTQTPSHQVTQMGQEVILRCVPISNHLYFYWYRQILGQKVEFLVSFYNNEISEKSEIFDDQFSVERPDGSNFTLKIRSTKLEDSAMYFCASTLSESGNTIYFGEGSWLTVV.

The J gene is TRBJ2-5, the V gene TRBV5-1; TRBD2 matches at 11 bases. The CDR3 totals 17 residues. V shed 0 bases, J shed 4 bases, and the junction held 8 bases outside the gene matches. Per germline, CDR1 SGHRS and CDR2 YFSETQ. As DNA, the CDR3 is TGCGCCAGCAGCTTGGCCGTAGCGGGAGGGCCTGGAGAGACCCAGTACTTC. It is translated as CASSLAVAGGPGETQYF.

This chain connects TRBV21-1 to TRBJ2-4. TRBV21-1 is a known pseudogene. The CDR3 runs 17 residues. The CDR3 coding sequence is TGTGCCAGCAAGCCGCTACCGGACGTTTCTGCCAAAAACATTCAGTACTTC. Its translation: CASKPLPDVSAKNIQYF.

The rearrangement uses TRBV5-1 and TRBJ2-5, with a weak D call TRBD1 (6 bases). CDR1 is SGHRS and CDR2 is YFSETQ in the germline V gene. CDR3 size: 14 residues. Trimming shortened V by 7 bases and J by 3 bases, and 16 bases separated the two germline ends. The CDR3 spells CASPNRVREETQYF. CDR3 DNA: TGCGCCAGCCCAAACAGGGTCCGGGAAGAGACCCAGTACTTC. The whole variable domain, filled in from reference TRBV5-1 and TRBJ2-5, reads KAGVTQTPRYLIKTRGQQVTLSCSPISGHRSVSWYQQTPGQGLQFLFEYFSETQRNKGNFPGRFSGRQFSNSRSEMNVSTLELGDSALYLCASPNRVREETQYFGPGTRLLVL.

About this clone itself: At one boundary the junction diverges from the germline segment, which might be a read error. The chain carries TRBV2 and TRBJ2-7, with D perhaps TRBD2 (7 bases). The germline V gene encodes CDR1 SNHLY and CDR2 FYNNEI. The CDR3 runs 13 residues. CDR3 protein: CASTIVGGAGPHF. CDR3 nucleotide sequence: TGTGCCAGCACCATCGTGGGGGGGGCAGGGCCCCACTTC.

This clone showed up just once. The chain uses TRBV6-5 and TRBJ2-7; D unclear. The germline V gene encodes CDR1 MNHEY and CDR2 SVGAGI. V shed 5 bases and J shed 3 bases, with 8 bases lying between them. This CDR3 contains 12 residues. The CDR3: CASSHRYYEQYF. In DNA, the CDR3 is TGTGCCAGCAGTCACAGATACTACGAGCAGTACTTC.

This chain links TRBV14 with TRBJ2-3, with D perhaps TRBD1 (5 bases). With 0 bases removed from V and 1 base from J, the gap between germline ends came to 14 bases. This CDR3 has 17 amino acids. Germline V gene lookup returns CDR1 SGHDN and CDR2 FVKESK. Here the CDR3 DNA reads TGTGCCAGCAGCCAAGATTTGGCCTTCAGGGGCACAGATACGCAGTATTTT. This codes for CASSQDLAFRGTDTQYF.

The chain combines TRBV7-2 with TRBJ2-3, with D tentatively TRBD1 (6 bases). CDR1 is SGHTA and CDR2 is FQGNSA in the germline V gene. The length of the CDR3 is 15 residues. V lost 5 bases, J lost 1 base, and 13 bases lay in between. In DNA form, the CDR3 reads TGTGCCAGCAGCCTCGGACAGCCTGGCACAGATACGCAGTATTTT. This gives the protein CASSLGQPGTDTQYF.

The CDR3 is CASSRDRGNGELFF. DNA of the CDR3: TGTGCCAGCAGCAGGGACAGGGGGAACGGGGAGCTGTTTTTT. The rearrangement uses TRBV7-2 and TRBJ2-2, with 11 bases identical to TRBD1. Trimming at V came to 5 bases and at J to 7 bases, leaving 3 bases not matched to a gene. CDR3 size: 14 residues. Germline V gene sequence: CDR1 SGHTA, CDR2 FQGNSA.

The chain couples TRBV7-2 to TRBJ2-7; maybe TRBD1 (6 bases). The CDR3 has 15 residues. Germline values: CDR1 SGHTA, CDR2 FQGNSA. Deletions cut 0 bases from V and 4 bases from J, with 13 bases between. The CDR3 coding sequence is TGTGCCAGCAGCTTAGCTCCCGGACAGCTTTACGAGCAGTACTTC. Translated: CASSLAPGQLYEQYF. The full variable domain, rest sourced from reference TRBV7-2 and TRBJ2-7, is GAGVSQSPSNKVTEKGKDVELRCDPISGHTALYWYRQSLGQGLEFLIYFQGNSAPDKSGLPSDRFSAERTGGSVSTLTIQRTQQEDSAVYLCASSLAPGQLYEQYFGPGTRLTVT.

This chain links TRBV12-5 with TRBJ1-3; no clear D. The CDR3 contains 12 residues. The V gene's germline CDR1 is LGHNT and CDR2 FRNRAP. V lost 1 base and J lost 8, with 6 bases in between. The DNA for the CDR3 is TGTGCTAGTGGTTTGGGGGTCGACACCATATATTTT. As protein: CASGLGVDTIYF.

This clone appeared a single time. CDR3 region: CASSPLRLAGSLEQFF. The CDR3 DNA sequence: TGTGCCAGCTCACCTTTGCGACTAGCGGGTTCCCTTGAGCAGTTCTTC. The chain combines TRBV18 with TRBJ2-1; 10 bases agree with TRBD2. Germline V lookup: CDR1 KGHSH, CDR2 LQKENI. This CDR3 has 16 residues. The V and J ends lost 3 bases and 9 bases, in that order; junction bases with no gene match: 11.

The chain joins TRBV7-2 to TRBJ2-7; 8 positions match TRBD2. The V segment lost 1 base and the J segment 5 bases; nucleotides outside the gene matches: 10. The CDR3 covers 16 residues. Germline V gene sequence: CDR1 SGHTA, CDR2 FQGNSA. The CDR3 loop is CASSLVSSAGVHEQYF. CDR3 in DNA: TGTGCCAGCAGCTTAGTGAGTTCAGCGGGAGTCCACGAGCAGTACTTC.

This clone was counted once. The chain links TRBV7-2 to TRBJ2-7, with TRBD1 matching over 11 bases. Germline assignment: CDR1 SGHTA and CDR2 FQGNSA. The junction had 3 bases not matched to a gene; V was cut back by 5 bases and J by 0 bases. This CDR3 is 15 amino acids long. The CDR3 sequence: CASSPGQGGSYEQYF. CDR3 DNA sequence: TGTGCCAGCAGCCCGGGACAGGGGGGCTCCTACGAGCAGTACTTC.